These 12 T cell receptor beta chains originate from one sample sequenced in a study of CD8+ T cells in alopecia areata. RNA, once extracted, was reverse transcribed into cDNA for use as the sequencing template. Sequencing was performed with immunoSEQ multiplex PCR; in TCRdb, only in-frame clones are kept and a portion is missing. The repertoire holds 95,000 to 110,000 clones, with approximately 90% as singletons. Treatment: oral pan-JAK inhibitor, 5-10 mg twice daily. The source material was CD8+ T cells sorted from blood, sampled at roughly week 30, from a patient treated with tofacitinib. These receptors all come from a human donor with alopecia areata.

This clone has only a few counts. The V gene is TRBV9, the J gene TRBJ2-5; TRBD2 aligns across 7 bases. Germline V lookup: CDR1 SGDLS, CDR2 YYNGEE. The CDR3 contains 15 residues. V was clipped by 0 bases and J by 4 bases; unmatched bases: 6. The CDR3 protein is CASSVAGGSRETQYF. The CDR3 DNA is TGTGCCAGCAGCGTAGCGGGCGGGAGTCGAGAGACCCAGTACTTC.

In DNA form, the CDR3 reads TGCGCCAGCAGCCCCGGCCGGGGGGTTGACGAGCAGTACTTC. It yields the protein CASSPGRGVDEQYF. This chain links TRBV4-1 with TRBJ2-7, with TRBD2 matching 7 bases. The CDR3 spans 14 residues. Germline trimming cut 4 bases from V and 5 bases from J; bases unmatched to any gene: 8. Per the germline V gene, CDR1 is MGHRA and CDR2 is YSYEKL.

This chain uses TRBV27 with TRBJ1-5; D gene uncertain. Per germline, CDR1 MNHEY and CDR2 SMNVEV (reference sequence). This CDR3 spans 15 amino acids. The V gene lost 1 base and the J gene lost 4 bases, with 11 bases spanning the gap. The CDR3 DNA reads as TGTGCCAGCAGTTTATACGGAGGTCGAAATCAGCCCCAGCATTTT. Encoded protein: CASSLYGGRNQPQHF.

The V call is TRBV19, the J call TRBJ1-2; maybe TRBD1 (6 bases). This CDR3 spans 13 amino acids. Trimming took 7 bases from V and 4 from J, leaving 13 bases between them. Germline CDR1 LNHDA, CDR2 SQIVND (reference sequence). The CDR3 nucleotides read TGTGCCAGTACCTATGGACAGTTCTATGGCTACACCTTC. Amino acids: CASTYGQFYGYTF.

V usage is TRBV29-1 and J usage is TRBJ2-7; the D gene is possibly TRBD1 (5 bases). The CDR3 length is 14 residues. Trimming pared 6 bases from V and 4 bases from J, leaving 19 bases between. Germline V gene sequence: CDR1 SQVTM, CDR2 ANQGSEA. CDR3 amino acids: CSVAEPGISYEQYF. The CDR3 nucleotides are TGCAGCGTGGCGGAACCAGGGATCTCTTACGAGCAGTACTTC.

V and J are TRBV5-6 and TRBJ2-2; D may be TRBD2 (6 bases). There are 16 residues in the CDR3. V gave up 1 base and J gave up 3 bases, with 13 bases separating them. Germline V CDR1 and CDR2: SGHDT, YYEEEE. The CDR3 DNA reads as TGTGCCAGCAGCTTGAACACCGGGGGATACACCGGGGAGCTGTTTTTT. Translating it yields CASSLNTGGYTGELFF. The entire variable domain, with the rest obtained from reference TRBV5-6 and TRBJ2-2, is as follows: DAGVTQSPTHLIKTRGQQVTLRCSPKSGHDTVSWYQQALGQGPQFIFQYYEEEERQRGNFPDRFSGHQFPNYSSELNVNALLLGDSALYLCASSLNTGGYTGELFFGEGSRLTVL.

The chain combines TRBV13 with TRBJ2-3; 13 bases line up with TRBD2. V was pared by 0 bases and J by 2 bases, with 14 bases of the junction left unmatched. Germline CDR1 PRHDT, CDR2 FYEKMQ (reference sequence). The CDR3 extends over 21 amino acids. DNA for the CDR3: TGTGCCAGCAGCTTAGGCAACGGACTAGCGGGAGAGTGGTCACACACAGATACGCAGTATTTT. This translates into CASSLGNGLAGEWSHTDTQYF.

The chain links TRBV2 to TRBJ2-3; possible D gene TRBD1, 5 bases. Trimming took off 6 bases at V and 0 bases at J, with 16 bases between the two ends. The CDR3 sequence is 16 residues long. CDR1 SNHLY and CDR2 FYNNEI come from the germline V gene. CDR3 DNA: TGTGCCAGCAGCCGCGACAGAGAACCTAGCACAGATACGCAGTATTTT. This codes for CASSRDREPSTDTQYF.

The gene calls are TRBV11-2 and TRBJ2-1, with D perhaps matching TRBD2 (7 bases). The length of the CDR3 is 16 residues. Trimming took 1 base from V and 3 from J, leaving 13 bases between them. CDR1 and CDR2 from the germline V gene are SGHAT and FQNNGV. The CDR3 sequence is CASSLVAGAVYNEQFF. The CDR3 nucleotides read TGTGCCAGCAGCTTAGTTGCGGGGGCCGTCTACAATGAGCAGTTCTTC.

The J gene is TRBJ2-3, the V gene TRBV4-2; 11 bases fit TRBD2. The CDR3 is 17 amino acids. Germline assignment: CDR1 LGHNA and CDR2 YNFKEQ. V dropped 0 bases and J dropped 3; count of bases not matched to a gene: 5. CDR3 sequence: CASSQESLAGGTDTQYF. CDR3 sequence (DNA): TGTGCCAGCAGCCAAGAAAGCCTAGCGGGGGGTACAGATACGCAGTATTTT.

Only one count was recorded for this clone. V gene TRBV19 combines with J gene TRBJ1-1; D is unresolved. Looked up from germline, CDR1 is LNHDA and CDR2 is SQIVND (reference sequence). The CDR3 sequence is 13 residues long. Trimming cost V 3 bases and J 6 bases, with 11 bases left between them. CDR3 bases: TGTGCCAGTAGTATGTCGGGGAGCGCTGAAGCTTTCTTT. It yields the protein CASSMSGSAEAFF.

The sample holds one count of this clone. This rearrangement joins TRBV5-4 to TRBJ2-7, with D possibly being TRBD1 (6 bases). This CDR3 is 14 amino acids long. The V end was cut by 0 bases, the J end by 5 bases, with 12 bases between. Germline V gives CDR1 SGHNT, CDR2 YYREEE (reference sequence). CDR3 protein: CASSLDHRDNEQYF. The CDR3 region has the DNA TGTGCCAGCAGCTTGGACCACAGGGACAACGAGCAGTACTTC.